This T cell receptor (beta chain) appears in the sequencing data of a study of cytomegalovirus exposure and HLA in healthy donors. The study ran its PCR with 60 Vbeta and 13 Jbeta primers. Per the original methods: An analysis performed later counted 75 million to 80 million unique TCR beta chains (roughly 10 million of them shared). Repertoires were generated with immunoSEQ multiplex PCR, while TCRdb's copy carries only in-frame clones and drops some. That table furnishes V, J and clone size, whereas the DNA furnished D and trimming. This table has about 260,000 clones, about 66% appearing once. Remarks on this clone: Its antigen is not known.

Donors were ostensibly healthy at sampling, although undocumented immune exposures were probable. This CDR3 spans 12 amino acids. V was pared by 4 bases and J by 12 bases, with 12 bases between. Germline values: CDR1 MDHEN, CDR2 SYDVKM. General study findings and limits: Accounts indicate the classifier identified cytomegalovirus status with strong specificity and sensitivity.

What was sequenced was PBMCs. This TCR came from a female donor in good health and CMV-seronegative. The chain has TRBV28 and TRBJ1-4, with D hard to call. CDR3 amino acids: CASSSSTGELFF. The CDR3 coding sequence is TGTGCCAGCAGTTCTAGCACGGGAGAACTGTTTTTT.